These 28 T cell receptor beta chains were sequenced from one sample in a study of T-cell reconstitution after alpha-beta-depleted transplantation in children. The TCRbeta library was prepared with unique molecular identifiers. Via MiXCR, TCRdb re-called the PCR reads, giving one row per CDR3 protein. Found here are some 200,000 distinct CDR3 sequences, approximately 7% of them singletons; the top ten hold around 5%. Sequencing used PBMCs, obtained before TCRalphabeta/CD19-depleted stem cell transplant. These receptor sequences come from a boy between 2 and 10 years old with acute lymphoblastic leukemia, due to receive a stem cell transplant.

This clonotype was observed at least ten times. The V gene is TRBV29-1, the J gene TRBJ2-7; possibly TRBD1 or TRBD2 for D (5 bases each). The germline V gene has CDR1 SQVTM and CDR2 ANQGSEA. V was trimmed by 4 bases and J by 6 bases, leaving 16 bases between them. CDR3 length: 13 residues. CDR3 sequence (DNA): TGCAGCGTTGTTGAACTGGGGGTTTTCGAGCAGTACTTC. Translation: CSVVELGVFEQYF.

This clonotype occurred a few times. The chain carries TRBV29-1 and TRBJ2-3; 7 positions agree with TRBD2. V shed 1 base, J shed 2 bases, and the junction held 6 bases outside the gene matches. In germline, CDR1 is SQVTM, CDR2 ANQGSEA. This CDR3 has 15 residues. The CDR3: CSVEGTRAFTDTQYF. In DNA, the CDR3 is TGCAGCGTTGAAGGGACTAGGGCATTCACAGATACGCAGTATTTT.

In its sample, this clonotype was seen many times. The V call is TRBV11-2, the J call TRBJ1-2, with TRBD1 as a possible D gene (5 bases). CDR1 SGHAT and CDR2 FQNNGV come from the germline V gene. CDR3 length equals 14 residues. Trimming left V 0 bases short and J 8 bases short, with 13 bases between. The CDR3 loop reads CASSLEDSLGGYTF. The CDR3 bases are TGTGCCAGCAGCTTAGAAGACAGCCTGGGCGGCTACACCTTC.

This clonotype was detected a few times. This chain connects TRBV19 to TRBJ2-1; the match to TRBD2 covers 14 bases. Germline V gene sequence: CDR1 LNHDA, CDR2 SQIVND (reference sequence). CDR3 size: 15 residues. J gave up 6 bases and V 4 bases, and 2 bases lay outside the gene matches. DNA for the CDR3: TGTGCCAGTAGTAGGACTAGCGGGAGGTTCAATGAGCAGTTCTTC. Residues: CASSRTSGRFNEQFF.

This clonotype was counted many times. This chain connects TRBV12-3 or TRBV12-4 to TRBJ1-3, with a possible D match to TRBD1 (6 bases). The CDR3 length is 13 residues. V lost 6 bases and J lost 2, with 8 bases in between. The DNA of the CDR3 is TGTGCCAGCAGACGGGACACTGGAAACACCATATATTTT. It is translated as CASRRDTGNTIYF.

This clonotype was observed many times. The chain combines TRBV20-1 with TRBJ2-1; no reliable D call. The germline gives CDR1 DFQATT, CDR2 SNEGSKA (reference sequence). Trimming cost V 0 bases and J 8 bases, with 11 bases left between them. This CDR3 region has 13 residues. The CDR3 loop is CSARDPDGDEQFF. Here the CDR3 DNA reads TGCAGTGCTAGAGACCCGGATGGGGATGAGCAGTTCTTC.

There are a few counts of this clonotype. The chain joins TRBV2 to TRBJ2-1; D remains unclear. This CDR3 region has 13 residues. V was cut by 7 bases and J by 8 bases, with 15 bases left in between. Germline V CDR1 and CDR2: SNHLY, FYNNEI. CDR3 DNA: TGTGCCAGCACCACCGATCAGACCGATGAGCAGTTCTTC. Translating gives CASTTDQTDEQFF.

Many counts were recorded for this clonotype. V and J are TRBV20-1 and TRBJ2-1; TRBD2 matches at 11 bases. Germline CDR1 and CDR2: DFQATT and SNEGSKA (reference sequence). With 0 bases clipped from V and 5 bases from J, the junction kept 9 bases outside the gene matches. There are 17 residues in the CDR3. The CDR3 reads CSARDFSTSGKNNEQFF. The CDR3 region has the DNA TGCAGTGCTAGAGATTTTTCGACTAGCGGGAAAAACAATGAGCAGTTCTTC.

This clonotype occurred many times. The chain joins TRBV29-1 to TRBJ2-1; no clear D gene. Germline CDR1 reads SQVTM; CDR2 reads ANQGSEA. Trimming cost V 4 bases and J 7 bases, with 11 bases left between them. This CDR3 contains 12 residues. Here the CDR3 DNA reads TGCAGCGTTGGGCGGATTTTGAATGAGCAGTTCTTC. Its protein product is CSVGRILNEQFF.

In its sample, this clonotype was seen many times. This rearrangement joins TRBV25-1 to TRBJ2-7, with D perhaps matching TRBD2 (6 bases). Germline V gives CDR1 MGHDK, CDR2 SYGVNS. V gave up 1 base and J gave up 5 bases, with 12 bases separating them. The CDR3 is made up of 14 amino acids. In DNA form, the CDR3 reads TGTGCCAGCAGTGAATGGAGGGAAAGCGACGAGCAGTACTTC. It is translated as CASSEWRESDEQYF.

This clonotype was recorded at least ten times. The chain has TRBV5-5 and TRBJ2-3; D uncertain. The V and J ends lost 2 bases and 2 bases respectively, with 9 bases between them. Germline CDR1 is SGHKS and CDR2 is YYEKEE (reference sequence). CDR3 length: 14 residues. CDR3 coding DNA: TGTGCCAGCAGCTTATCATGGGCCACAGATACGCAGTATTTT. Translation: CASSLSWATDTQYF.

This clonotype was found many times. J is TRBJ1-1 and V is TRBV5-1, with unresolved D. The germline V and J ends were trimmed by 5 bases and 7 bases, with 12 bases remaining between them. CDR3 size: 12 residues. CDR1 is SGHRS and CDR2 is YFSETQ in the germline V gene. The CDR3 here is CASSQKRGEAFF. The CDR3 nucleotides are TGCGCCAGCAGTCAAAAACGAGGTGAAGCTTTCTTT. Using reference TRBV5-1 and TRBJ1-1 for the parts outside the CDR3, the full variable domain is KAGVTQTPRYLIKTRGQQVTLSCSPISGHRSVSWYQQTPGQGLQFLFEYFSETQRNKGNFPGRFSGRQFSNSRSEMNVSTLELGDSALYLCASSQKRGEAFFGQGTRLTVV.

This clonotype showed up just a few times. The CDR3 region has the DNA TGTGCCAGCAGTCTACAGGGGGTCAGGCAGCCCCAGCATTTT. It translates to CASSLQGVRQPQHF. The chain is built from TRBV7-2 and TRBJ1-5; TRBD1 matches 8 bases. The CDR3 totals 14 residues. Trimming at V came to 6 bases and at J to 7 bases, leaving 8 bases not matched to a gene. The germline V gene encodes CDR1 SGHTA and CDR2 FQGNSA.

The J gene is TRBJ2-3, the V gene TRBV6-5; D is unresolved. Germline V lookup: CDR1 MNHEY, CDR2 SVGAGI. The germline V and J ends were trimmed by 7 bases and 1 base, with 15 bases remaining between them. The CDR3 length is 15 residues. The CDR3 DNA sequence: TGTGCCAGCACTCCCGCCCCAGTCCGCACAGATACGCAGTATTTT. This gives the protein CASTPAPVRTDTQYF.

The rearrangement joins TRBV20-1 to TRBJ1-1; D gene unclear. The CDR3 runs 11 residues. Germline CDR1 reads DFQATT; CDR2 reads SNEGSKA (reference sequence). V was trimmed by 1 base and J by 4 bases, leaving 4 bases between them. This CDR3 is CSARGGTEAFF. CDR3 DNA sequence: TGCAGTGCTAGAGGGGGCACTGAAGCTTTCTTT.

This clonotype was detected many times. The rearrangement uses TRBV6-2 or TRBV6-3 and TRBJ2-7, with 7 positions matching TRBD1. The trim removed 6 bases at V and 2 bases at J, leaving 4 bases unmatched. The CDR3 loop spans 13 amino acids. CDR1 and CDR2 (germline): MNHEY, SVGEGT. CDR3 amino acids: CASRRQGAYEQYF. DNA of the CDR3: TGTGCCAGCAGACGACAGGGCGCCTACGAGCAGTACTTC.

This clonotype showed up many times. The J gene is TRBJ2-5, the V gene TRBV7-2; TRBD2 matches at 9 bases. Looked up from germline, CDR1 is SGHTA and CDR2 is FQGNSA. The ends lost 1 base at V and 4 bases at J; junction bases unmatched: 7. The CDR3 runs 16 residues. The CDR3 coding sequence is TGTGCCAGCAGCTTAGTTCTAGCGGGGAAGGGAGAGACCCAGTACTTC. It specifies CASSLVLAGKGETQYF.

This clonotype was counted many times. J is TRBJ2-4 and V is TRBV20-1, with a weak D call TRBD2 (6 bases). Germline CDR1 reads DFQATT; CDR2 reads SNEGSKA (reference sequence). V lost 1 base, J lost 8 bases, and 12 bases lay in between. The CDR3 covers 13 residues. CDR3 coding DNA: TGCAGTGCTAGAGTATGGAGGGCTGACATTCAGTACTTC. It codes for CSARVWRADIQYF.

The chain uses TRBV11-2 and TRBJ2-5; 13 bases match TRBD2. The CDR3 contains 15 residues. V shed 6 bases, J shed 5 bases, and the junction held 6 bases outside the gene matches. The germline gives CDR1 SGHAT, CDR2 FQNNGV. CDR3 bases: TGTGCCAGCAGTAGTGGACTAGCGGGAGTGGAGACCCAGTACTTC. Protein sequence: CASSSGLAGVETQYF.

This clonotype has a count of ten or more. The chain carries TRBV3-1 and TRBJ2-1; D unresolved. Germline V gene lookup returns CDR1 LGHDT and CDR2 YNNKEL (reference sequence). V shed 3 bases and J shed 8 bases, with 11 bases lying between them. The CDR3 runs 13 residues. The CDR3 DNA sequence: TGTGCCAGCAGCCATTCATCAGTTGATGAGCAGTTCTTC. Translating it yields CASSHSSVDEQFF.

CDR3 coding DNA: TGCAGTGGGGATACCGGGACAGGGAATTTCCAAGAGACCCAGTACTTC. It yields the protein CSGDTGTGNFQETQYF. The chain uses TRBV20-1 and TRBJ2-5; 9 positions match TRBD1. This CDR3 contains 16 residues. Trimming removed 7 bases from V and 1 base from J; junction bases left unmatched: 13. Looked up from germline, CDR1 is DFQATT and CDR2 is SNEGSKA (reference sequence).

This chain joins TRBV20-1 and TRBJ2-3; possible D gene TRBD1, 6 bases. The germline V gene has CDR1 DFQATT and CDR2 SNEGSKA (reference sequence). Trimming stripped 5 bases from V and 5 bases from J, with 14 bases between. The CDR3 is made up of 13 amino acids. The CDR3 DNA sequence: TGCAGTGCTCTCATGGCAGGGGTAGATACGCAGTATTTT. Protein sequence: CSALMAGVDTQYF.

This clonotype was counted many times. V gene TRBV12-3 or TRBV12-4 combines with J gene TRBJ2-1; D gene ambiguous. V was shortened by 5 bases and J by 4 bases, with 12 bases between the two germline ends. The CDR3 extends over 14 amino acids. The CDR3 loop is CASSPNRVYNEQFF. The CDR3 region has the DNA TGTGCCAGCAGTCCCAATAGAGTTTACAATGAGCAGTTCTTC.

The chain couples TRBV7-2 to TRBJ1-5; 8 bases line up with TRBD1. The CDR3 is made up of 15 amino acids. V shed 1 base and J 7 bases; nucleotides not matched to a gene: 6. The germline V gene has CDR1 SGHTA and CDR2 FQGNSA. The CDR3 reads CASSLDRGAIQPQHF. In DNA form, the CDR3 reads TGTGCCAGCAGCTTAGACAGGGGGGCAATCCAGCCCCAGCATTTT.

This clonotype was recorded many times. V gene TRBV15 combines with J gene TRBJ2-3, with 8 bases identical to TRBD1. Trimming took 2 bases from V and 0 from J; bases not matched to a gene: 10. This CDR3 region has 18 residues. The germline V gene has CDR1 LNHNV and CDR2 YYDKDF (reference sequence). CDR3 protein: CATSRPLQGAASTDTQYF. CDR3 coding DNA: TGTGCCACCAGCAGACCACTTCAGGGGGCCGCCAGCACAGATACGCAGTATTTT.

The table lists this clonotype with a few counts. The chain couples TRBV7-6 to TRBJ2-7, with D perhaps matching TRBD1 (6 bases). The V end was cut by 3 bases, the J end by 2 bases, with 11 bases between. Germline V gene data show CDR1 as SGHVS and CDR2 as FNYEAQ. The CDR3 runs 14 residues. This CDR3 is CASSLDSYPYEQYF. The CDR3 DNA is TGTGCCAGCAGCTTGGACAGTTATCCCTACGAGCAGTACTTC.

V is TRBV4-3 and J is TRBJ2-6, with D perhaps TRBD1 or TRBD2 (5 bases each). CDR1 LGHNA and CDR2 YSLEER come from the germline V gene. Trimming stripped 3 bases from V and 0 bases from J, with 9 bases between. The CDR3 runs 16 residues. CDR3 sequence reads: CASSQGRYSGANVLTF. CDR3 nucleotide sequence: TGCGCCAGCAGCCAGGGACGGTACTCTGGGGCCAACGTCCTGACTTTC.

This clonotype was counted only a few times. The rearrangement uses TRBV4-2 and TRBJ1-1; the match to TRBD1 covers 7 bases. Germline CDR1 and CDR2: LGHNA and YNFKEQ. CDR3 length equals 15 residues. V lost 0 bases, J lost 0 bases, and 1 base stayed unmatched. The CDR3, as DNA: TGTGCCAGCAGCCAAGAACAGGGGCTGAACACTGAAGCTTTCTTT. Translating it yields CASSQEQGLNTEAFF.